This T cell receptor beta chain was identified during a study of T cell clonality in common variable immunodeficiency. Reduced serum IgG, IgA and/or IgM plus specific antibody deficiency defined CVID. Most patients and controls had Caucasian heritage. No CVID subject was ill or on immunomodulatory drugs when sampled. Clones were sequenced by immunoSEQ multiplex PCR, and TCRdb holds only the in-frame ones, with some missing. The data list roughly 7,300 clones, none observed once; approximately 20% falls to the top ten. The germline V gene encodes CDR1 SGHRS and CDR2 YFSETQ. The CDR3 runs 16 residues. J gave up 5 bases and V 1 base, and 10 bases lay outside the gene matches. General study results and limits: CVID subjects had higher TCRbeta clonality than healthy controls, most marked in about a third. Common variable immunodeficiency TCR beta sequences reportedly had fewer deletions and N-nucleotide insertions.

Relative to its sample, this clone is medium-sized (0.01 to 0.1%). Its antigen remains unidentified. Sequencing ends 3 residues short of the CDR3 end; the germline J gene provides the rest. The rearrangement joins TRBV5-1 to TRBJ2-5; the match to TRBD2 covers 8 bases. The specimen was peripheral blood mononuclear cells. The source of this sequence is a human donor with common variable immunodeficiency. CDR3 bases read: TGCGCCAGCAGCTTGACTAGCGGTCTAGTCGGGGAGACC. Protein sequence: CASSLTSGLVGET. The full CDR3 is CASSLTSGLVGETQYF.